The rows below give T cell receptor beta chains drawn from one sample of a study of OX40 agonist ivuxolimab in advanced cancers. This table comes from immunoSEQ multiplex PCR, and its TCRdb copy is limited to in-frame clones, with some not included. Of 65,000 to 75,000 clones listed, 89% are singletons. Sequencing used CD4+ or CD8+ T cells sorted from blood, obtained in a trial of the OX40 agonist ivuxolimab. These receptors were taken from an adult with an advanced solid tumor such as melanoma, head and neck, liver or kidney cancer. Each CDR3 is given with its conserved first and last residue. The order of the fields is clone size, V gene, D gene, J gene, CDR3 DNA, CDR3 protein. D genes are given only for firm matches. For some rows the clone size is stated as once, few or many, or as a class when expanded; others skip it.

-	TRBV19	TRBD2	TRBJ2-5	TGTGCCAGTAGTTCTTTTCCGGGACTAGCGGGAACAGAGACCCAGTACTTC	CASSSFPGLAGTETQYF
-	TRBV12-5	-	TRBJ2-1	TGTGCTAGTGGTCTCGCCACTGGCAATGAGCAGTTCTTC	CASGLATGNEQFF
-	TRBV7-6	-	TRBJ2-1	TGTGCCAGCAGCTCCTTGGGGAGTTACAATGAGCAGTTCTTC	CASSSLGSYNEQFF
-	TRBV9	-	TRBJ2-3	TGTGCCAGCAGCGAGCGACAGCTGACGGCAGATACGCAGTATTTT	CASSERQLTADTQYF
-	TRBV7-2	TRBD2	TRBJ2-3	TGTGCCAGCAGCTCGACTAGCGGGAGGGCGGAGCAGTATTTT	CASSSTSGRAEQYF
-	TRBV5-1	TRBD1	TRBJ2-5	TGCGCCAGCAGCTTGTACCCGGACAGGGAGGAGACCCAGTACTTC	CASSLYPDREETQYF
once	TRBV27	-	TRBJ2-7	TGTGCCAGCAGCCCAAGGACAGTCTTACCTTACGAGCAGTACTTC	CASSPRTVLPYEQYF
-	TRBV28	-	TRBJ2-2	TGTGCCAGCAGTTCACCCTCGGGAGCCGTCGGGGAGCTGTTTTTT	CASSSPSGAVGELFF
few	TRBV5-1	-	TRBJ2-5	TGCGCCAGCAGCTTGTATTCTGACCAAGAGACCCAGTACTTC	CASSLYSDQETQYF
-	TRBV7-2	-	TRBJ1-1	TGTGCCAGCAGCTTCTTGAACACTGAAGCTTTCTTT	CASSFLNTEAFF
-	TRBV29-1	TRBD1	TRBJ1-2	TGCAGCGTTACTGACAGGGTTAACTATGGCTACACCTTC	CSVTDRVNYGYTF
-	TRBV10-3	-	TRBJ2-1	TGTGCCATCAGTGAGATTCTAGTGGAGAGTGAGCAGTTCTTC	CAISEILVESEQFF
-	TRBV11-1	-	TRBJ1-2	TGTGCCAGCAGCTGGGGCGGACCAACGGTTAACTATGGCTACACCTTC	CASSWGGPTVNYGYTF
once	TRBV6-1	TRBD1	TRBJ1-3	TGTGCCAGCAGTGCGACAGGGGGAACTCCCTCTGGAAACACCATATATTTT	CASSATGGTPSGNTIYF
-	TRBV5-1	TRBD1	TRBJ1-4	TGCGCCAGCAGACTGGACAGGCGGGGGGAAAAACTGTTTTTT	CASRLDRRGEKLFF
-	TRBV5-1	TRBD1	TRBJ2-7	TGCGCCAGCAGCGCTACACCAGGGGGCGCTTCCTACGAGCAGTACTTC	CASSATPGGASYEQYF
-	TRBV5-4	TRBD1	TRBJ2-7	TGTGCCAGCAGCGCCCAAACCGGGACAGGGAAAAACGAGCAGTACTTC	CASSAQTGTGKNEQYF
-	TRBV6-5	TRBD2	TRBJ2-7	TGTGCCAGCAGACGCTCTAGGACTAGCTACGAGCAGTACTTC	CASRRSRTSYEQYF
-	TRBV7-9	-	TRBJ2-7	TGTGCCAGCAGCTTAGAGTTGAGGACCGAGCAGTACTTC	CASSLELRTEQYF
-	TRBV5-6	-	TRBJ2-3	TGTGCCAGCAGCTCTCTAGCGCTTAGCACAGATACGCAGTATTTT	CASSSLALSTDTQYF
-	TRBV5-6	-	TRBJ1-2	TGTGCCAGCAGGCTAGGAGGGTTCTATGGCTACACCTTC	CASRLGGFYGYTF
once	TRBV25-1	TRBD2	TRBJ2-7	TGTGCCAGCAGTGATCGCGGGAGCTCCTACGAGCAGTACTTC	CASSDRGSSYEQYF
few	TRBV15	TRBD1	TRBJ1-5	TGTGCCACCAGCAAAGACAGGGGTGAAAGCAATCAGCCCCAGCATTTT	CATSKDRGESNQPQHF
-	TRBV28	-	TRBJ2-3	TGTGCCAGCAGTTTAGGGGGGGCGGATAGCACAGATACGCAGTATTTT	CASSLGGADSTDTQYF
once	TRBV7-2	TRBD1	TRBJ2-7	TGTGCCAGCAGATCTACAGGGGGGTACGAGCAGTACTTC	CASRSTGGYEQYF
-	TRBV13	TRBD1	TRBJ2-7	TGTGCCAGCAGCGCCCAGACAGGGGGGTACGAGCAGTACTTC	CASSAQTGGYEQYF
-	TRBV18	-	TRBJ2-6	TGTGCCAGCTCACCCTTTCTTAGCTCTGGGGCCAACGTCCTGACTTTC	CASSPFLSSGANVLTF
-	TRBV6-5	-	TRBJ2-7	TGTGCCAGCAGTTACTCAAGCGGTTTCGAGCAGTACTTC	CASSYSSGFEQYF
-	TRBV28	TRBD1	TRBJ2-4	TGTGCCAGCAGTTCGACAGGGGTCCTTTCAAACATTCAGTACTTC	CASSSTGVLSNIQYF
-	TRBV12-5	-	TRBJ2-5	TGTGCTAGTGGTTTGTTGGAGACCCAGTACTTC	CASGLLETQYF